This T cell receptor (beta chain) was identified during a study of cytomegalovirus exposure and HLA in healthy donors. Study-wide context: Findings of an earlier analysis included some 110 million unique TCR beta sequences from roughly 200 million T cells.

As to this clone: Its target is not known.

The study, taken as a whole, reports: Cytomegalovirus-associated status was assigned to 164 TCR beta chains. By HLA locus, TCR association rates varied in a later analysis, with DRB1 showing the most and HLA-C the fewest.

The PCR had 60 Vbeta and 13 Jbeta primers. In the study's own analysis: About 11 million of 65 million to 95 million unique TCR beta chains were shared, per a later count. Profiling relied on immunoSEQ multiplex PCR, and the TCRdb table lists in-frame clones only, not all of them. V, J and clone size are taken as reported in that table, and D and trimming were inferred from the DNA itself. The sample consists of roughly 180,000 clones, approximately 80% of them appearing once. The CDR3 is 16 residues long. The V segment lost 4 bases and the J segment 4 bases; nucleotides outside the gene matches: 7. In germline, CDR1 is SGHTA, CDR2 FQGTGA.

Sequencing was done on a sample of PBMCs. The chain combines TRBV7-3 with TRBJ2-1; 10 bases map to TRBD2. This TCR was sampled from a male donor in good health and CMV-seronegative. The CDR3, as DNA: TGTGCCAGCAGCTCATGGACTAGCGGAGAATACAATGAGCAGTTCTTC. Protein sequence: CASSSWTSGEYNEQFF.